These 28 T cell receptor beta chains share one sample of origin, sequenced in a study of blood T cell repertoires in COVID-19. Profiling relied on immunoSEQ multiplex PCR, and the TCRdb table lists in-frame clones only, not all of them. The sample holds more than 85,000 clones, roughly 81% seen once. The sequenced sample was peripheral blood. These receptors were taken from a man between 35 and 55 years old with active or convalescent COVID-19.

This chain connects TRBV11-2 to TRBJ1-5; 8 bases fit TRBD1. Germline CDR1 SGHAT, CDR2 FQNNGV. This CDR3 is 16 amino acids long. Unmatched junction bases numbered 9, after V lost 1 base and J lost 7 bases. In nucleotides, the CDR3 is TGTGCCAGCAGCTTAGCAGGGGGCGAAGAAGGGCAGCCCCAGCATTTT. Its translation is CASSLAGGEEGQPQHF.

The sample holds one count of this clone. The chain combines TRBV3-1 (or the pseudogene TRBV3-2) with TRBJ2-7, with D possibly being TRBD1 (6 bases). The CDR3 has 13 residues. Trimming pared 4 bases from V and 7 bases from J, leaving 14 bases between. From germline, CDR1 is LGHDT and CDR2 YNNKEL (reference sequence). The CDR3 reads CASSRRNRGEQYF. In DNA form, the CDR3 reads TGTGCCAGCAGCCGTCGGAATAGGGGGGAGCAGTACTTC.

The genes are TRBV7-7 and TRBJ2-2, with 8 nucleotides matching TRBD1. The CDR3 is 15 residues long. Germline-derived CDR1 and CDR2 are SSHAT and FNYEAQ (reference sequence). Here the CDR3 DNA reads TGTGCTAGCGGTCCCGGGACAGGCCGGTCCGGGGAGCTGTTTTTT. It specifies CASGPGTGRSGELFF.

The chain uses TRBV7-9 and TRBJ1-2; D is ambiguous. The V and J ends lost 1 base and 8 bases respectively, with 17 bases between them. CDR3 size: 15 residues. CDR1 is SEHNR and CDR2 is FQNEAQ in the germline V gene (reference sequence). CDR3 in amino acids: CASSLDGTRGGGYTF. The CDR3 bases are TGTGCCAGCAGCTTAGACGGTACCCGGGGAGGAGGCTACACCTTC.

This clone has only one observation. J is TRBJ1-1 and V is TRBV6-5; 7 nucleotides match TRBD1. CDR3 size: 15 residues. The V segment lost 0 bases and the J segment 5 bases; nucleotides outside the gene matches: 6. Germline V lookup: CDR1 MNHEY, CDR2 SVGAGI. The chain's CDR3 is CASSYSVAGGTEAFF. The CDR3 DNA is TGTGCCAGCAGTTACTCGGTGGCAGGGGGAACTGAAGCTTTCTTT.

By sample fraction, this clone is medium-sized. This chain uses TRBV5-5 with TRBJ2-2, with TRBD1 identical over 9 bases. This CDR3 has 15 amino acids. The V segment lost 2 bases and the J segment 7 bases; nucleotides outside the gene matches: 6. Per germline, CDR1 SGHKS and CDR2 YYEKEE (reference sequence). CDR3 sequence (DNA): TGTGCCAGCAGCTTCACAGGGGGCGATTACGGGGAGCTGTTTTTT. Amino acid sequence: CASSFTGGDYGELFF.

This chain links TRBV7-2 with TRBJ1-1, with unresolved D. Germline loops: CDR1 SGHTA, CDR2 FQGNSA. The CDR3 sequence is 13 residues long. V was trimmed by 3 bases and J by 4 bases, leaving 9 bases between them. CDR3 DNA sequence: TGTGCCAGCAGCTTTAGTTATGGCACTGAAGCTTTCTTT. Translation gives CASSFSYGTEAFF.

CDR3: CASSHVSDSAADTQYF. In DNA, the CDR3 is TGTGCCAGCAGCCACGTATCAGACAGTGCGGCAGATACGCAGTATTTT. The rearrangement uses TRBV4-2 and TRBJ2-3, with D perhaps TRBD1 (5 bases). In germline, CDR1 is LGHNA, CDR2 YNFKEQ. This CDR3 region has 16 residues. V lost 3 bases and J 4 bases, leaving 17 bases between the germline ends.

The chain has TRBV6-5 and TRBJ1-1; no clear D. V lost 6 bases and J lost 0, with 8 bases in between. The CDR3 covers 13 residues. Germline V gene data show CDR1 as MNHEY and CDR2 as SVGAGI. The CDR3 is CASRGRMNTEAFF. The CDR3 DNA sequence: TGTGCCAGCAGGGGGAGGATGAACACTGAAGCTTTCTTT.

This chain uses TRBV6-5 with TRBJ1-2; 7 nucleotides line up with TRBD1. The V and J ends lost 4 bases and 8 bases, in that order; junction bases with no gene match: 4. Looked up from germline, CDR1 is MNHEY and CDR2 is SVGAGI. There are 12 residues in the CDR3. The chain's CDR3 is CASSFQGGGYTF. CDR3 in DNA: TGTGCCAGCAGTTTCCAGGGGGGCGGCTACACCTTC.

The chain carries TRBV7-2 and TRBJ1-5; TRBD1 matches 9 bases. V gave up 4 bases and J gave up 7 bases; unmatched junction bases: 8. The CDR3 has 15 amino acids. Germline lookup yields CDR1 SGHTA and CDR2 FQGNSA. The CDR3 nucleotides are TGTGCCAGCAGCTCCCGACAGGGGGGCCGACAGCCCCAGCATTTT. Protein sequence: CASSSRQGGRQPQHF.

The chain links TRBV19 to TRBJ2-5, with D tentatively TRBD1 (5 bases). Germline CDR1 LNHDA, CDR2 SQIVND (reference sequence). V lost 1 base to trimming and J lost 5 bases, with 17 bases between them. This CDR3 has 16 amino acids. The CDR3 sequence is CASSIALGLPTETQYF. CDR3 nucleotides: TGTGCCAGTAGTATAGCCCTGGGGCTGCCGACCGAGACCCAGTACTTC.

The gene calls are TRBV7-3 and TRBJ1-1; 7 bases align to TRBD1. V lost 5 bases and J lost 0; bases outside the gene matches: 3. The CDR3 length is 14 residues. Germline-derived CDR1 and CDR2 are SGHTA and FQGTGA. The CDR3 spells CASSQGQMNTEAFF. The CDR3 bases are TGTGCCAGCAGCCAGGGACAGATGAACACTGAAGCTTTCTTT.

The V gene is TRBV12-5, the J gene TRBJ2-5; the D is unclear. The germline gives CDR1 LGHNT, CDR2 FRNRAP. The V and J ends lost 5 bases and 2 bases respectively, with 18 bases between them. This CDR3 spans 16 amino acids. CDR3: CASGPTQPVHQETQYF. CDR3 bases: TGTGCTAGTGGTCCCACCCAACCGGTCCATCAAGAGACCCAGTACTTC.

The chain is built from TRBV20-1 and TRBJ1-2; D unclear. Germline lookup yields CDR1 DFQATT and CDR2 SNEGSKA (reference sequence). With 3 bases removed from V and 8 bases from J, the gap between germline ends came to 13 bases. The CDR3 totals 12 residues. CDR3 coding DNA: TGCAGTGCTAGTGGAGGGAGAGACGGCTACACCTTC. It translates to CSASGGRDGYTF.

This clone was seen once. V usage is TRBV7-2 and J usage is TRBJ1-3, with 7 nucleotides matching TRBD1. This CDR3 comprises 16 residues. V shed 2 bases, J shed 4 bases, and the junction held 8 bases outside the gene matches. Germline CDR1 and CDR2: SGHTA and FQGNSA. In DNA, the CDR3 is TGTGCCAGCAGCTTATCTGGGACAGCTAAGGGAAACACCATATATTTT. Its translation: CASSLSGTAKGNTIYF.

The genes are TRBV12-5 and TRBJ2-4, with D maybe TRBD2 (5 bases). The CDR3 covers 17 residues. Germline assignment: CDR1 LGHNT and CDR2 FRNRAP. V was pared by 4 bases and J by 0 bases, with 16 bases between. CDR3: CASGYFLKDLAKNIQYF. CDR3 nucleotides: TGTGCTAGTGGTTATTTTCTGAAGGACTTAGCCAAAAACATTCAGTACTTC.

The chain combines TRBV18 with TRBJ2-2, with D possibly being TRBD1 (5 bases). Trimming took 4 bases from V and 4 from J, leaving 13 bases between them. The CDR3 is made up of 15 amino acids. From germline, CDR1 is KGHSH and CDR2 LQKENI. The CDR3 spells CASSQGQGVTGELFF. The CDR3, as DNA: TGTGCCAGCTCACAGGGCCAAGGGGTCACCGGGGAGCTGTTTTTT.

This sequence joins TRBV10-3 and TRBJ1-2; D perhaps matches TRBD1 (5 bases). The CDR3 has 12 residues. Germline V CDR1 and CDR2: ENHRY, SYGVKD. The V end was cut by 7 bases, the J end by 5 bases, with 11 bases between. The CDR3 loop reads CAITQGRYGYTF. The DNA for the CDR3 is TGTGCCATCACGCAGGGAAGATATGGCTACACCTTC.

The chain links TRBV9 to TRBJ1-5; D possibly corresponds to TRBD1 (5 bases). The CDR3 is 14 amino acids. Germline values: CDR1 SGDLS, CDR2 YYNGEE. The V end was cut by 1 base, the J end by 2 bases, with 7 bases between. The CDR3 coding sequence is TGTGCCAGCAGCGTACAGGGTGGCAATCAGCCCCAGCATTTT. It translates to CASSVQGGNQPQHF. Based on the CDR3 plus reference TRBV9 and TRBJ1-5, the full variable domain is DSGVTQTPKHLITATGQRVTLRCSPRSGDLSVYWYQQSLDQGLQFLIQYYNGEERAKGNILERFSAQQFPDLHSELNLSSLELGDSALYFCASSVQGGNQPQHFGDGTRLSIL.

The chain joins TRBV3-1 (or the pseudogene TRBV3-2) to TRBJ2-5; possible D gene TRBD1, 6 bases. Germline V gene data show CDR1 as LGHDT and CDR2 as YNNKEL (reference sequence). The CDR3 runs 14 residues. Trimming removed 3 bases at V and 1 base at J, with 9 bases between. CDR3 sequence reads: CASSQGHGQETQYF. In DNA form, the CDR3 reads TGTGCCAGCAGCCAGGGACACGGCCAAGAGACCCAGTACTTC.

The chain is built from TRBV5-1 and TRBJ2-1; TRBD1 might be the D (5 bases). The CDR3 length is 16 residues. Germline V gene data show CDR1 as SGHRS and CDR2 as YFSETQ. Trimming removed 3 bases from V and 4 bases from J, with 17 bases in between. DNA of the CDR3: TGCGCCAGCAGCTCAACGTCCTGGGGCAGTTACAATGAGCAGTTCTTC. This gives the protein CASSSTSWGSYNEQFF.

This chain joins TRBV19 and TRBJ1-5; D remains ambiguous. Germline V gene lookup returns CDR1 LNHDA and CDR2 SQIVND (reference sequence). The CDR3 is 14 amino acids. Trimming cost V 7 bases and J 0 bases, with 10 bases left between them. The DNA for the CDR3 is TGTGCCAGTAACGGCGGTTATAGCAATCAGCCCCAGCATTTT. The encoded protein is CASNGGYSNQPQHF.

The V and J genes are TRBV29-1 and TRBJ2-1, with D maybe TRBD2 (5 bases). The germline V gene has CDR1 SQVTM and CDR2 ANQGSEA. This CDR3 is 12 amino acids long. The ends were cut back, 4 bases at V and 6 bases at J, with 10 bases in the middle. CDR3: CSVGGGRNEQFF. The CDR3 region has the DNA TGCAGCGTTGGCGGAGGTCGCAATGAGCAGTTCTTC.

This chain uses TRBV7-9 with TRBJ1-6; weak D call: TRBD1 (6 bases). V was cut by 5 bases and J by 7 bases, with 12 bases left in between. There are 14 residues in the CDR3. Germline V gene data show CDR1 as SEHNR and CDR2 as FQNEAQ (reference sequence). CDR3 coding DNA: TGTGCCAGCAGCCCCAGGGGTCGGAATTCACCCCTCCACTTT. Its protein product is CASSPRGRNSPLHF.

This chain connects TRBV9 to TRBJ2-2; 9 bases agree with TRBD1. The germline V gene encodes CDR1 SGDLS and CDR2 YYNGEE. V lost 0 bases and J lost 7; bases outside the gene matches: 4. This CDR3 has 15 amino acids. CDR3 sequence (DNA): TGTGCCAGCAGCGTAGTAGGACAGGGGTACGGGGAGCTGTTTTTT. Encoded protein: CASSVVGQGYGELFF.

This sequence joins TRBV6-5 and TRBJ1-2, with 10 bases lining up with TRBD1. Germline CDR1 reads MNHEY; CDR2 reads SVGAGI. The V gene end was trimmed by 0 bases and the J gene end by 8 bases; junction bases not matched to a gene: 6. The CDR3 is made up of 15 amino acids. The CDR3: CASSYSGGQGFGYTF. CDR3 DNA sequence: TGTGCCAGCAGTTACTCAGGGGGACAGGGGTTCGGCTACACCTTC.

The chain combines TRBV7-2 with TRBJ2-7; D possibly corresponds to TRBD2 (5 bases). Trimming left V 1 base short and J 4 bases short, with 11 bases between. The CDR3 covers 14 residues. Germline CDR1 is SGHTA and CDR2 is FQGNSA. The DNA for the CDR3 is TGTGCCAGCAGCTTAGGAGGGTATGTTTACGAGCAGTACTTC. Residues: CASSLGGYVYEQYF.